The clone carrying this T cell receptor beta chain was observed a handful of times. Its antigen is not known. Expressed TCRB transcripts were sequenced, since all the RNA that had been isolated was reverse transcribed. Profiled with immunoSEQ multiplex PCR; TCRdb holds only in-frame clones, not every one. The sample includes more than 300,000 clones, around 10% of them seen just once. The germline V gene encodes CDR1 MNHEY and CDR2 SVGAGI. Trimming removed 2 bases from V and 4 bases from J, with 6 bases in between. The CDR3 extends over 13 amino acids. This sample stems from a study of beta chain features in type 1 diabetes. General study findings and limits: A definitive answer on HLA type influencing TCRB rearrangement was not reached here. Type 1 diabetes patients had moderately but significantly shorter TCRB CDR3s in all four CD4+ subsets.

Blood was drawn once from each donor into heparinised tubes. The draws averaged about 110 mL. Sample: central memory CD4+ T cells from blood. This clonotype was sampled from a man younger than 40 with type 1 diabetes. The chain employs TRBV6-5 and TRBJ1-3; D is uncertain. CDR3 nucleotides: TGTGCCAGCAGTTACGATGGAGGAAACACCATATATTTT. The encoded protein is CASSYDGGNTIYF.